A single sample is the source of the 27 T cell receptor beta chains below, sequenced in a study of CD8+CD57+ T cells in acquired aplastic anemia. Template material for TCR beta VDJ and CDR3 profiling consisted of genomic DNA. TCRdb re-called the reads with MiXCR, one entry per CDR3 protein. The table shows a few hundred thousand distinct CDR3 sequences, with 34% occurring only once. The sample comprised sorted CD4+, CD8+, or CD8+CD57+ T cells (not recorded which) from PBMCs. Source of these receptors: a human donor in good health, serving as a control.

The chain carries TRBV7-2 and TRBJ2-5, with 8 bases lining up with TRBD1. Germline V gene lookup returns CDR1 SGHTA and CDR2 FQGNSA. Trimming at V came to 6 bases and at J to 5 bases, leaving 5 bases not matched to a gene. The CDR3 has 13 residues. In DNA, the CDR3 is TGTGCCAGCAGTTTGACAGGGGTGGAGACCCAGTACTTC. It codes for CASSLTGVETQYF.

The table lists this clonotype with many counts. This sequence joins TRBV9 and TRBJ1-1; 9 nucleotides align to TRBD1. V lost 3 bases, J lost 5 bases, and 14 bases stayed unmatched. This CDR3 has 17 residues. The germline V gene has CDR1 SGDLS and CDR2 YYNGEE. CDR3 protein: CASSAPGLRQGGTEAFF. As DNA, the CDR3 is TGTGCCAGCAGCGCCCCGGGTTTAAGACAGGGGGGGACTGAAGCTTTCTTT.

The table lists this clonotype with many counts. CDR3 DNA: TGTGCCACCAGTGATTTAAAGACAGGGCAAGAGACCCAGTACTTC. It translates to CATSDLKTGQETQYF. The rearrangement links TRBV24-1 to TRBJ2-5, with TRBD1 identical over 7 bases. V was clipped by 1 base and J by 2 bases; unmatched bases: 3. The CDR3 length is 15 residues. Germline V gene lookup returns CDR1 KGHDR and CDR2 SFDVKD.

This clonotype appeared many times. CDR3: CASSIGNEKLFF. CDR3 DNA: TGTGCCAGTAGTATCGGCAATGAAAAACTGTTTTTT. The chain carries TRBV19 and TRBJ1-4, with D hard to call. Germline values: CDR1 LNHDA, CDR2 SQIVND (reference sequence). There are 12 residues in the CDR3. The V and J ends lost 3 bases and 5 bases respectively, with 4 bases between them.

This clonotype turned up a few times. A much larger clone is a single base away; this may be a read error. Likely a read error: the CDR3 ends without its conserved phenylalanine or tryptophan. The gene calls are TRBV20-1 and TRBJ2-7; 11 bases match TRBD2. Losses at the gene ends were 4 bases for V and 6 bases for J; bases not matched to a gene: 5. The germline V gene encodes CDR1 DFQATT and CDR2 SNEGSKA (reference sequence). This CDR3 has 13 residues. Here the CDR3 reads CSAKTSGVGEQYS. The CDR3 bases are TGCAGTGCTAAGACTAGCGGGGTCGGCGAGCAGTACTCC.

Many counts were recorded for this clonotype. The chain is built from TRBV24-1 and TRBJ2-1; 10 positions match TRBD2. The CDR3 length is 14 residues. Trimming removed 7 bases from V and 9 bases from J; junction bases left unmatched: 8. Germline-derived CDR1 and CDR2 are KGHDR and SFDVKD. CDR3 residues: CATRGEREGGEQFF. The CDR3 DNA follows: TGTGCCACCAGGGGTGAGCGGGAGGGCGGTGAGCAGTTCTTC.

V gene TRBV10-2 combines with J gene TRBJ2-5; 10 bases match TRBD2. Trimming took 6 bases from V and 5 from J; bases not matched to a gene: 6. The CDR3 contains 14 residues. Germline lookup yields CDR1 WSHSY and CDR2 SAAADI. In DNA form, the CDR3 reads TGCGCCAGCAGGGAGCGGGGGGGTCGGGAGACCCAGTACTTC. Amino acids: CASRERGGRETQYF.

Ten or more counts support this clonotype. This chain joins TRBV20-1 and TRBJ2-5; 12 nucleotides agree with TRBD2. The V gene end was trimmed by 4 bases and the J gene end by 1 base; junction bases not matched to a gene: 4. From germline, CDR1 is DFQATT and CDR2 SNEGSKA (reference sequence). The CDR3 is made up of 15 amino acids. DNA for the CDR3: TGCAGTGCTATCAGACTAGCGGGAGTCCAAGAGACCCAGTACTTC. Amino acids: CSAIRLAGVQETQYF.

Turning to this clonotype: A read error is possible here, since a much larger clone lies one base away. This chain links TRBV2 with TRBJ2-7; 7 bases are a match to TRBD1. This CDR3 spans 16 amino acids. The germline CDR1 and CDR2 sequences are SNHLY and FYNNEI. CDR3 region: CASSTITGEPSHEQYF. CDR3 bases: TGTGCCAGCAGTACCATTACAGGGGAACCCTCCCACGAGCAGTACTTC.

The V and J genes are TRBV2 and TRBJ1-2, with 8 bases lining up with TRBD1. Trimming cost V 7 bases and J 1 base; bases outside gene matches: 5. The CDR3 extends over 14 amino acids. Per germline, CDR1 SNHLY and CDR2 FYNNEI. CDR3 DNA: TGTGCCAGCACTAGGGACAGGAGTAACTATGGCTACACCTTC. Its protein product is CASTRDRSNYGYTF.

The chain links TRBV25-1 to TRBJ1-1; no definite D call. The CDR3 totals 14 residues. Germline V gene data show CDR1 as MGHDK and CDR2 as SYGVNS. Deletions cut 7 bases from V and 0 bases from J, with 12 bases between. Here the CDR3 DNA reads TGTGCCAGCACTGGGGTCGGAATGAACACTGAAGCTTTCTTT. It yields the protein CASTGVGMNTEAFF.

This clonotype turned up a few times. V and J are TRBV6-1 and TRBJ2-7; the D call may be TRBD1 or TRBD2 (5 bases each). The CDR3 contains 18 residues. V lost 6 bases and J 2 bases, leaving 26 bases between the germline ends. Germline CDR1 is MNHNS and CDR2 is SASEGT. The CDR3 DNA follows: TGTGCCAGCAGGACGGCGGCAGGGAGTAAAGTATCGGCCTACGAGCAGTACTTC. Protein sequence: CASRTAAGSKVSAYEQYF.

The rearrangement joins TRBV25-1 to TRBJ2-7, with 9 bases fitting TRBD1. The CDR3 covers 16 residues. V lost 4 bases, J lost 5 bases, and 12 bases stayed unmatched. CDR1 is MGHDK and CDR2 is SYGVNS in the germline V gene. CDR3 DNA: TGTGCCAGCAGTGCTAGCTTCAGGACAGGGGCCCACGAGCAGTACTTC. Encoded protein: CASSASFRTGAHEQYF.

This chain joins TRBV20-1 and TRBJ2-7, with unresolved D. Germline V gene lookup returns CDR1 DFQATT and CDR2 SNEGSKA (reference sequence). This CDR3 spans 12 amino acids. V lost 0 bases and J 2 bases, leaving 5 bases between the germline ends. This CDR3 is CSARDNTYEQYF. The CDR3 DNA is TGCAGTGCTAGAGATAACACCTACGAGCAGTACTTC.

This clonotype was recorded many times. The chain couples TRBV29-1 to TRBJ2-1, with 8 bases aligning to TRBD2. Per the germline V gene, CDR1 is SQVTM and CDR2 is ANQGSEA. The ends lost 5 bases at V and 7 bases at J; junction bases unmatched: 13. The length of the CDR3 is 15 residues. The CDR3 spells CSVSGLGGGYNEQFF. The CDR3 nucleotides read TGCAGCGTTTCGGGACTAGGGGGTGGATATAATGAGCAGTTCTTC.

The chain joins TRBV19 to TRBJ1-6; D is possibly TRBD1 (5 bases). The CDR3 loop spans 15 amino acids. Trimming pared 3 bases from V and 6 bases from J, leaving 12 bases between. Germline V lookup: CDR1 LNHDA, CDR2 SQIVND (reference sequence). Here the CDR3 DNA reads TGTGCCAGTAGTATGGAGATGCAGGGTAATTCACCCCTCCACTTT. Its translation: CASSMEMQGNSPLHF.

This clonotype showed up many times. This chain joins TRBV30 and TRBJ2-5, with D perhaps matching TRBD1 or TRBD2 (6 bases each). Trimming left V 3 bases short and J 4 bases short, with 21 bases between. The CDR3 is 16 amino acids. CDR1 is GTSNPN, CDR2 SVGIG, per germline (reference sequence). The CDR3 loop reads CAWSRGGIWDRETQYF. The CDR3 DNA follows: TGTGCCTGGAGCCGAGGGGGGATCTGGGATCGAGAGACCCAGTACTTC. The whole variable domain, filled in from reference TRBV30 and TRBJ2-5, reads SQTIHQWPATLVQPVGSPLSLECTVEGTSNPNLYWYRQAAGRGLQLLFYSVGIGQISSEVPQNLSASRPQDRQFILSSKKLLLSDSGFYLCAWSRGGIWDRETQYFGPGTRLLVL.

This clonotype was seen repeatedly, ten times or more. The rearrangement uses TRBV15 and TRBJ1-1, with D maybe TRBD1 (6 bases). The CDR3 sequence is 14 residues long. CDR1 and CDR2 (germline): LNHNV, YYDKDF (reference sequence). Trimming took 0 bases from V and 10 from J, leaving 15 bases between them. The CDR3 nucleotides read TGTGCCACCAGCAGAGATCCGGCAGGGGCCCTAGCTTTCTTT. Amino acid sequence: CATSRDPAGALAFF.

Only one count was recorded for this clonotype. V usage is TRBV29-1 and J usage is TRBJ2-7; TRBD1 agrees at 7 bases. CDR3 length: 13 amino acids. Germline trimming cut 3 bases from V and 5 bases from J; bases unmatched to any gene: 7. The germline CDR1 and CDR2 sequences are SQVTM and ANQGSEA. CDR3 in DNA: TGCAGCGTTGACCAGACAGGGTCCCACGAGCAGTACTTC. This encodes CSVDQTGSHEQYF.

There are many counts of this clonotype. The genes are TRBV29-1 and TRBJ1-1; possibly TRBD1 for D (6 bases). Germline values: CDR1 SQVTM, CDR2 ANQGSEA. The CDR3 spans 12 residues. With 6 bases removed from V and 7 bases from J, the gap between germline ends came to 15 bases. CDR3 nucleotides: TGCAGCGTCACTACAGAGGGGGGTGAAGCTTTCTTT. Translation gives CSVTTEGGEAFF.

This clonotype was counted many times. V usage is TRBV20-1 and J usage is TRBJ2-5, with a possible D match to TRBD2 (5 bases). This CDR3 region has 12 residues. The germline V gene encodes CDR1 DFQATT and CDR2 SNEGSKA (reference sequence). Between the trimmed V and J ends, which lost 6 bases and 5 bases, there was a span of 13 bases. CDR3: CSASRDWETQYF. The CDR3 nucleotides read TGCAGTGCGTCGAGGGATTGGGAGACCCAGTACTTC.

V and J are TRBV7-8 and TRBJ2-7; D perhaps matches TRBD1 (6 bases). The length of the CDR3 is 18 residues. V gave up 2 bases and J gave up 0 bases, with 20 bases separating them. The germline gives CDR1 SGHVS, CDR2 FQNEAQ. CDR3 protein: CASSLQGIWSANSYEQYF. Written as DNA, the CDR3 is TGTGCCAGCAGCTTACAGGGGATTTGGAGCGCGAACTCCTACGAGCAGTACTTC.

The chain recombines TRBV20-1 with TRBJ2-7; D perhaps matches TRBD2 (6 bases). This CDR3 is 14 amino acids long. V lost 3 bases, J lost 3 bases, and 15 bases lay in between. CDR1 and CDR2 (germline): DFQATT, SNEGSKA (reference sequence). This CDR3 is CSASEPAGLYEQYF. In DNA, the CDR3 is TGCAGTGCTAGCGAACCAGCGGGTCTCTACGAGCAGTACTTC.

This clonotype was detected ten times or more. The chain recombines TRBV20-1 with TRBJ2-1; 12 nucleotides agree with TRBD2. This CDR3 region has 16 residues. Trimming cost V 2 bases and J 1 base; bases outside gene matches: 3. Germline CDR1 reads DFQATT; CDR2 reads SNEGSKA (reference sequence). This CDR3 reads CSARLAGGFSYNEQFF. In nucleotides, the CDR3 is TGCAGTGCTAGACTAGCGGGAGGGTTTTCCTACAATGAGCAGTTCTTC.

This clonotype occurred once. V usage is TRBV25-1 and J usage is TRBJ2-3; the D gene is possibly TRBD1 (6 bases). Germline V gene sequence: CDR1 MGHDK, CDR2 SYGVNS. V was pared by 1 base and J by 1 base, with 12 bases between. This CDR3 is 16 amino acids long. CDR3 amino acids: CASSESSRQGTDTQYF. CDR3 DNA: TGTGCCAGCAGTGAATCATCCCGACAGGGCACAGATACGCAGTATTTT.

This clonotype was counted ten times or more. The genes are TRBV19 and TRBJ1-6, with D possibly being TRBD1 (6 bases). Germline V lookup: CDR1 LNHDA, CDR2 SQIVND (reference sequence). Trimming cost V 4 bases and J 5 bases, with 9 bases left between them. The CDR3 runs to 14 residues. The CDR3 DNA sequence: TGTGCCAGTAGTACCGGACAGAATAATTCACCCCTCCACTTT. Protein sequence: CASSTGQNNSPLHF.

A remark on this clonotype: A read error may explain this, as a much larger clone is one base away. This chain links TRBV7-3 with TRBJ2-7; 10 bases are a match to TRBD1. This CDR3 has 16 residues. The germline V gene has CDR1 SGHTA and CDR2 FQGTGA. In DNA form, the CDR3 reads TGTACCAGCAGCAGACAGGGGGCGGTGGGCTCCTACGAGCAGTACTTC. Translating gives CTSSRQGAVGSYEQYF.